These T cell receptor beta chains were read from a single sample in a study of cytomegalovirus exposure and HLA in healthy donors. Some clones are missing from TCRdb's copy, which holds only in-frame ones; the method was immunoSEQ multiplex PCR. The data contain 130,000 or so clones, 75% to 85% of them singletons. The sequenced material came from PBMCs. These receptors came from a woman between 18 and 30 years old in good health and CMV-seropositive. CDR3s include the opening cysteine and the closing phenylalanine or tryptophan. A D gene is named only where the DNA matches it firmly. Not every row has a clone size; where given, it reads once, few, many or a size class.

. | TRBJ2-3 | TRBD1 | TRBV5-4 | TGTGCCAGCAGCTTTTGGACAGGGGCCGATACGCAGTATTTT | CASSFWTGADTQYF
once | TRBJ2-1 | . | TRBV7-2 | TGTGCCAGCAGCTTAACGCTAGCGACATACAATGAGCAGTTCTTC | CASSLTLATYNEQFF
. | TRBJ2-5 | . | TRBV7-9 | TGTGCCAGCAGCCTTAAGAGGGAAGAGACCCAGTACTTC | CASSLKREETQYF
. | TRBJ1-3 | TRBD1 | TRBV18 | TGTGCCAGCTCACCCGGGGGGACAGGTCCTGGAAACACCATATATTTT | CASSPGGTGPGNTIYF
. | TRBJ1-1 | TRBD1 | TRBV5-5 | TGTGCCAGCAGCATTTCCGACAGGGAAGTCATGAACACTGAAGCTTTCTTT | CASSISDREVMNTEAFF
. | TRBJ2-7 | . | TRBV13 | TGTGCCAGCAGCTTAACGGGAGCCCCCAGCTCCTACGAGCAGTACTTC | CASSLTGAPSSYEQYF
. | TRBJ2-1 | . | TRBV25-1 | TGTGCCAGCAGTAGGGCAGGGGCCTACAATGAGCAGTTCTTC | CASSRAGAYNEQFF
. | TRBJ2-1 | TRBD2 | TRBV7-3 | TGTGCCAGCAGCCCCGGACTAGCGGGGAACAATGAGCAGTTCTTC | CASSPGLAGNNEQFF
once | TRBJ2-2 | . | TRBV19 | TGTGCCAGTAGTATAGACGACACCGGGGAGCTGTTTTTT | CASSIDDTGELFF
. | TRBJ1-2 | . | TRBV2 | TGTGCCAGCAGGCCGGACACGGTATATGGCTACACCTTC | CASRPDTVYGYTF
. | TRBJ1-4 | . | TRBV2 | TGTGCCAGTCGGATACAGACAGCAACTAATGAAAAACTGTTTTTT | CASRIQTATNEKLFF
. | TRBJ2-3 | . | TRBV4-2 | TGTGCCAGCAGCCAAGAGGGGCCACAGTATTTT | CASSQEGPQYF
few | TRBJ2-2 | TRBD2 | TRBV6-6 | TGTGCCAGCAGCCCTGGGGGGGAAGGGGAGCTGTTTTTT | CASSPGGEGELFF
. | TRBJ2-1 | . | TRBV4-1 | TGCGCCAGCAGCCAAGTAGCAATCCTTTCCTACAATGAGCAGTTCTTC | CASSQVAILSYNEQFF
. | TRBJ2-5 | TRBD2 | TRBV5-4 | TGTGCCAGCAGTTGGCTAGCGGGGGGCCAAGAGACCCAGTACTTC | CASSWLAGGQETQYF
. | TRBJ1-1 | . | TRBV19 | TGTGCCAGTAGTATAGGTCAGGCAATGAACACTGAAGCTTTCTTT | CASSIGQAMNTEAFF
once | TRBJ2-5 | TRBD2 | TRBV9 | TGTGCCAGCAGCGGCCGGGACTTACTAGCGGGGGGCCTGTACCAAGAGACCCAGTACTTC | CASSGRDLLAGGLYQETQYF
. | TRBJ1-3 | TRBD1 | TRBV28 | TGTGCCAGCAGTTATCTAGGGACAGGGTCCTCTGGAAACACCATATATTTT | CASSYLGTGSSGNTIYF
. | TRBJ2-7 | . | TRBV29-1 | TGCAGCGTTGAGGGCTATGGCTACGAGCAGTACTTC | CSVEGYGYEQYF
. | TRBJ2-5 | . | TRBV4-1 | TGCGCCAGCAGCCCAACTAGCACCCAAGAGACCCAGTACTTC | CASSPTSTQETQYF
. | TRBJ1-2 | . | TRBV9 | TGTGCCAGCAGCCGACAAGGGGCGACTAACTATGGCTACACCTTC | CASSRQGATNYGYTF
. | TRBJ1-2 | TRBD1 | TRBV7-9 | TGTGCCAGCAGCCCCAAGACAGGGAGAGACTATGGCTACACCTTC | CASSPKTGRDYGYTF
. | TRBJ1-2 | . | TRBV5-1 | TGCGCCAGCAGCTTGGGGGGGGTTCCATATGGCTACACCTTC | CASSLGGVPYGYTF
. | TRBJ2-3 | TRBD2 | TRBV7-2 | TGTGCCAGCAGCCGTACTAGCGGGGTGACAGATACGCAGTATTTT | CASSRTSGVTDTQYF
. | TRBJ2-5 | . | TRBV25-1 | TGTGCCAGCAGACCAACAGGGATCGAGACCCAGTACTTC | CASRPTGIETQYF
. | TRBJ2-7 | TRBD1 | TRBV15 | TGTGCCACCGGGAGACAGGGGATCGACGAGCAGTACTTC | CATGRQGIDEQYF
few | TRBJ1-4 | . | TRBV30 | TGTGCCTGGAGTGTCAGGCCCAATGAAAAACTGTTTTTT | CAWSVRPNEKLFF
once | TRBJ2-7 | TRBD1 | TRBV7-2 | TGTGCCAGCAGCCCAGGGACAGCTTACTACGAGCAGTACTTC | CASSPGTAYYEQYF
. | TRBJ2-4 | . | TRBV25-1 | TGTGCCAGCAGTGAATTTGAAGCGAATTCCAAAAACATTCAGTACTTC | CASSEFEANSKNIQYF
. | TRBJ2-2 | TRBD1 | TRBV6-5 | TGTGCCAGCACCTTACAGGGGGCGGCCACCGGGGAGCTGTTTTTT | CASTLQGAATGELFF
. | TRBJ2-2 | . | TRBV7-9 | TGTGCCAGCAGCTTAGCGGGGGGGCTGAGGACCGGGGAGCTGTTTTTT | CASSLAGGLRTGELFF